This TCR beta chain comes out of a study of cytomegalovirus exposure and HLA in healthy donors. Study conclusions and caveats: One later analysis, an examination of the 100 to 150 validation repertoires, found that first-cohort TCR clusters tended to co-occur in them. There were 150 or so TCR beta chains listed as cytomegalovirus-associated.

The table came from immunoSEQ multiplex PCR; TCRdb's copy has only in-frame clones and leaves some out. The sample gives around 300,000 clones, 80% to 90% of which show up once; roughly 1% is in the top ten. At least ten counts were recorded for this clone. Its antigen remains unidentified. The donors were in the approximately 110-subject validation cohort; that cohort was separate from the approximately 730-subject first cohort. CDR3 length equals 12 residues. The V end was cut by 5 bases, the J end by 4 bases, with 3 bases between. Germline CDR1 and CDR2: MNHEY and SMNVEV (reference sequence). The chain links TRBV27 to TRBJ1-6; D ambiguous. This TCR was sampled from a young woman in good health and CMV-seronegative. Sequencing was done on a sample of PBMCs. As DNA, the CDR3 is TGTGCCAGCAGTCTATATAATTCACCCCTCCACTTT. Encoded protein: CASSLYNSPLHF.